This TCR beta chain was sequenced for a study of blood T cell repertoires in COVID-19. Under the authors' procedure: Counts of nucleated cells, estimated from reference gene primer amplification, were obtained. Some clones are missing from TCRdb's copy, which holds only in-frame ones; the method was immunoSEQ multiplex PCR. V and J calls and clone size come straight from that table; D and trimming were deduced from the DNA. The sample includes a few hundred thousand clones, 70% to 75% of them seen just once. This clone was recorded only once. CDR1 is LNHDA, CDR2 SQIVND, per germline (reference sequence). The V and J ends lost 6 bases and 6 bases respectively, with 14 bases between them. CDR3 size: 14 residues.

Material: peripheral blood. The genes are TRBV19 and TRBJ2-2; perhaps TRBD1 as D (6 bases). This sequence originates from a woman aged 80 or older with acute or convalescent COVID-19. CDR3 nucleotides: TGTGCCAGTAGCCCGGGACACGGATCCGGGGAGCTGTTTTTT. This sequence encodes CASSPGHGSGELFF. The full variable domain, rest sourced from reference TRBV19 and TRBJ2-2, is DGGITQSPKYLFRKEGQNVTLSCEQNLNHDAMYWYRQDPGQGLRLIYYSQIVNDFQKGDIAEGYSVSREKKESFPLTVTSAQKNPTAFYLCASSPGHGSGELFFGEGSRLTVL.